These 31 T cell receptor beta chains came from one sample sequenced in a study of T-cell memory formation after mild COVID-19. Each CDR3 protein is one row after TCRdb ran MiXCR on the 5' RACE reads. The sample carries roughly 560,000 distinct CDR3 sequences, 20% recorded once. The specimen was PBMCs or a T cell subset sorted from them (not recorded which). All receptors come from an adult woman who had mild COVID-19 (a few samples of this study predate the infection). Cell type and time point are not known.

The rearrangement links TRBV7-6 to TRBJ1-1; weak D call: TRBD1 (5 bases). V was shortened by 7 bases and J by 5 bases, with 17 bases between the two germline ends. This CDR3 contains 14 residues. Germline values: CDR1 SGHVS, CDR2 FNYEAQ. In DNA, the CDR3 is TGTGCCAGCACCCTGACAGCAACAGGAACTGAAGCTTTCTTT. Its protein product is CASTLTATGTEAFF.

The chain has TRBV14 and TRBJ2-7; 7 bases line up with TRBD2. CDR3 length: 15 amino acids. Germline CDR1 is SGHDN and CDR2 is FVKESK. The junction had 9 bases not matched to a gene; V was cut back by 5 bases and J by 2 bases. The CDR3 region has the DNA TGTGCCAGCAGCGTACAGCGGGACCTGCCCTACGAGCAGTACTTC. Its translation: CASSVQRDLPYEQYF.

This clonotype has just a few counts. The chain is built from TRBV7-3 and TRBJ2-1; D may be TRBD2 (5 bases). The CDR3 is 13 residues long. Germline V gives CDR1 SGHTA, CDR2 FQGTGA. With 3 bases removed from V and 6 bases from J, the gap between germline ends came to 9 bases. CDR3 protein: CASSLLAFNEQFF. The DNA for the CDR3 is TGTGCCAGCAGCTTGCTAGCCTTCAATGAGCAGTTCTTC.

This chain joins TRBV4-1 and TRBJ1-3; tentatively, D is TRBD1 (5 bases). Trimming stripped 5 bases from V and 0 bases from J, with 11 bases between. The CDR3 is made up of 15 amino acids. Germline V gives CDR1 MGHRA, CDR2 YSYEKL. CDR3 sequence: CASSGAGVSGNTIYF. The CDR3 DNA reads TGCGCCAGCAGCGGGGCCGGGGTCTCTGGAAACACCATATATTTT.

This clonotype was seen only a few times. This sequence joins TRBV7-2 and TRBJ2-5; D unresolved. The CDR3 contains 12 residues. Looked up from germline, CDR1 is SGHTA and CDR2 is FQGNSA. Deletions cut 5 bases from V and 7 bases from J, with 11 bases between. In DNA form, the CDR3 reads TGTGCCAGCAGCCGTGACTGGGGGACCCAGTACTTC. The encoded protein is CASSRDWGTQYF.

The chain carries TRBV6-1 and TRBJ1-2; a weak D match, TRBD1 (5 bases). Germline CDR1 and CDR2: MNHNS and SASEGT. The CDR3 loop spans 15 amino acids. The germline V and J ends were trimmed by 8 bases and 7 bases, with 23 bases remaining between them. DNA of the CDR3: TGTGCCAGCCGCCTTCAGGCAGGGACGACGTCTGGCTACACCTTC. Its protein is CASRLQAGTTSGYTF.

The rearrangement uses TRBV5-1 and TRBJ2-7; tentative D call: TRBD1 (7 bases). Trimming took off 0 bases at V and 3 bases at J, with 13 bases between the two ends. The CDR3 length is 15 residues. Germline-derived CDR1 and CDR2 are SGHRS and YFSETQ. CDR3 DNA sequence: TGCGCCAGCAGCTTGGAGTCAGGGGGAGGCTACGAGCAGTACTTC. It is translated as CASSLESGGGYEQYF.

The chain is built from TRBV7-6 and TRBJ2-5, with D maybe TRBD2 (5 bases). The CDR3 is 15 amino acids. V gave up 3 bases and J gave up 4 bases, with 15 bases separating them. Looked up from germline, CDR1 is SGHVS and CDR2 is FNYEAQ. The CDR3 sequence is CASSLARTARETQYF. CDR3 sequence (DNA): TGTGCCAGCAGCTTGGCTCGGACTGCCCGAGAGACCCAGTACTTC.

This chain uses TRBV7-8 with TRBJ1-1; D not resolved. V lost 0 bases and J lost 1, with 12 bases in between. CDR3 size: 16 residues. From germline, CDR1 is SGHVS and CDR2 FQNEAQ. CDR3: CASSLAPAARNTEAFF. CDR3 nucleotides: TGTGCCAGCAGCTTAGCGCCGGCAGCCCGGAACACTGAAGCTTTCTTT.

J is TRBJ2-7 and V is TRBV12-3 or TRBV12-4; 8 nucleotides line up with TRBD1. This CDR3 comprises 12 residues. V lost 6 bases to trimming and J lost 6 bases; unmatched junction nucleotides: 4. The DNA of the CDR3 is TGTGCCAGCAGCAAGACAGGGGTCGAGCAGTACTTC. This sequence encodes CASSKTGVEQYF.

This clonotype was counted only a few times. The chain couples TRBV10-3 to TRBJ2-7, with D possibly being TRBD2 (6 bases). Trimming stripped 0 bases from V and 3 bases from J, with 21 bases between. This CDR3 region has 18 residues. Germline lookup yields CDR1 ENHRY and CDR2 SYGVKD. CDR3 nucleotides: TGTGCCATCAGTGAGTCGGGACTGACTCGAAATCGCTACTACGAGCAGTACTTC. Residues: CAISESGLTRNRYYEQYF.

The CDR3 spells CASSGRTGPDTEAFF. CDR3 DNA: TGTGCCAGCAGCGGTCGGACAGGGCCGGACACTGAAGCTTTCTTT. The V call is TRBV5-6, the J call TRBJ1-1, with 8 bases fitting TRBD1. The trim removed 4 bases at V and 3 bases at J, leaving 8 bases unmatched. The germline V gene encodes CDR1 SGHDT and CDR2 YYEEEE. This CDR3 has 15 amino acids.

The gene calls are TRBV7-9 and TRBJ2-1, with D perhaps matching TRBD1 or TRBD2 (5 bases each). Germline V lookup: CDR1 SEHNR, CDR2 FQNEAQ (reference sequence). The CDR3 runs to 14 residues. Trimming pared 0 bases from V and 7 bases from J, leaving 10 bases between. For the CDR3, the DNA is TGTGCCAGCAGCTTAGCGGGGGATTCAAATGAGCAGTTCTTC. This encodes CASSLAGDSNEQFF.

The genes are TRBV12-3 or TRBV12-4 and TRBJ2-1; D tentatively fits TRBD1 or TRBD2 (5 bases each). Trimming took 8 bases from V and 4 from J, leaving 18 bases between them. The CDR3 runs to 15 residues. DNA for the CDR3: TGTGCCAGCCAGTTTCAAGGGGAGACGTACAATGAGCAGTTCTTC. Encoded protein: CASQFQGETYNEQFF.

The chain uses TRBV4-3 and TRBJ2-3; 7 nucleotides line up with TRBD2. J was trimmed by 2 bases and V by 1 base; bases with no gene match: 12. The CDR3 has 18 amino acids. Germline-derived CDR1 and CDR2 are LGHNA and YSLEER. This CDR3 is CASSQVFRQGGPTDTQYF. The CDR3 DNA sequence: TGCGCCAGCAGCCAAGTGTTTCGGCAGGGAGGGCCCACAGATACGCAGTATTTT.

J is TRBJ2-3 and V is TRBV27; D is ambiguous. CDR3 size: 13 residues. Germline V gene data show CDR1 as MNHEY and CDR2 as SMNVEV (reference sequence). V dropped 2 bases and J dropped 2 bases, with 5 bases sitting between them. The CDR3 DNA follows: TGTGCCAGCAGTTTACGCATCACAGATACGCAGTATTTT. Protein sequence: CASSLRITDTQYF.

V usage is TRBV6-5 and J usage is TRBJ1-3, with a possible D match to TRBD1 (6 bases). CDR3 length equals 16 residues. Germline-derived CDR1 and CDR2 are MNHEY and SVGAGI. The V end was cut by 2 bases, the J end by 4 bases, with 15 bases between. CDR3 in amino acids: CASSYGSGGPGNTIYF. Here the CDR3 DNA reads TGTGCCAGCAGTTACGGGTCCGGGGGCCCCGGAAACACCATATATTTT.

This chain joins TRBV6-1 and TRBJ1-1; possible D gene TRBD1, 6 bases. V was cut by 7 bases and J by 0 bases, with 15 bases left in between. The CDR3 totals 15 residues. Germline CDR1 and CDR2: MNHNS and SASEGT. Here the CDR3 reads CASKGGRYMNTEAFF. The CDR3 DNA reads TGTGCCAGCAAGGGGGGCAGATACATGAACACTGAAGCTTTCTTT.

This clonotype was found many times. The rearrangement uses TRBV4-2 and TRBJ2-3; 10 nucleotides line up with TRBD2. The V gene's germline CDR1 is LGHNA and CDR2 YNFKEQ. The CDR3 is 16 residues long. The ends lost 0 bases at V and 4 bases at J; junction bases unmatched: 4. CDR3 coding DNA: TGTGCCAGCAGCCAAGATGCCAGCGGGAGGGCAGATACGCAGTATTTT. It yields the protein CASSQDASGRADTQYF.

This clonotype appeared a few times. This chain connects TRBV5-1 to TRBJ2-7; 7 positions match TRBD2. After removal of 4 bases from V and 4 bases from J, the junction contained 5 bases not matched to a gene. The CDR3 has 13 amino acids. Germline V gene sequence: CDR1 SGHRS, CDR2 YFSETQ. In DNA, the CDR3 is TGCGCCAGCAGCCCGGGAGGCCAATACGAGCAGTACTTC. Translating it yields CASSPGGQYEQYF.

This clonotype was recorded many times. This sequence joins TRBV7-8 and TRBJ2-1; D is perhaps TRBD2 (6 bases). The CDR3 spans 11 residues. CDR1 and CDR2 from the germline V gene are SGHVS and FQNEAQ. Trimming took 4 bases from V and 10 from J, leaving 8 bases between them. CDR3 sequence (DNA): TGTGCCAGCAGCTCCGGGGGAGAGCAGTTCTTC. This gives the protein CASSSGGEQFF.

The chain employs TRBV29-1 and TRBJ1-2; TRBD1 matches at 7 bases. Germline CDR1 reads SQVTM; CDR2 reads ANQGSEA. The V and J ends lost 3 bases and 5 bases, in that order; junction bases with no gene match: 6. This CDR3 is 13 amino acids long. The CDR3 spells CSVEAAGGYGYTF. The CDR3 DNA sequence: TGCAGCGTTGAGGCGGCAGGGGGTTATGGCTACACCTTC.

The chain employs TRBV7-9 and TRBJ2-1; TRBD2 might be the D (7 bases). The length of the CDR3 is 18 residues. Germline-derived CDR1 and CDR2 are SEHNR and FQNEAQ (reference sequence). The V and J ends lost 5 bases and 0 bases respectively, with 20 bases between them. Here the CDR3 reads CASSPKGGTTSSYNEQFF. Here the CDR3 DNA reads TGTGCCAGCAGCCCCAAGGGGGGGACGACAAGCTCCTACAATGAGCAGTTCTTC.

The CDR3 DNA sequence: TGTGCCATCAGGCCACGGGGGTACAATGAGCAGTTCTTC. Protein: CAIRPRGYNEQFF. This sequence joins TRBV10-3 and TRBJ2-1; possible D gene TRBD2, 6 bases. Germline CDR1 reads ENHRY; CDR2 reads SYGVKD. V was trimmed by 6 bases and J by 4 bases, leaving 10 bases between them. The CDR3 covers 13 residues.

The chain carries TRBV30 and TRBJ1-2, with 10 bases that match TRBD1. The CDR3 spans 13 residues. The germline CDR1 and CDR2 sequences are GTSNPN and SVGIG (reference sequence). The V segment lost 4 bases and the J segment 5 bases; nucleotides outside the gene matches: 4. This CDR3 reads CAWMVDRGYGYTF. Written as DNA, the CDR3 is TGTGCCTGGATGGTGGACAGGGGGTATGGCTACACCTTC.

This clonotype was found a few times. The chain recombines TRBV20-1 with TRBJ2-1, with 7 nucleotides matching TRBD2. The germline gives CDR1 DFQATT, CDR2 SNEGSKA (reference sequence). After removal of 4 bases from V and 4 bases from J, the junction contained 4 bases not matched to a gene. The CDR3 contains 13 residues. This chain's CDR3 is CSAKGTTYNEQFF. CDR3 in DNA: TGCAGTGCTAAAGGGACTACGTACAATGAGCAGTTCTTC.

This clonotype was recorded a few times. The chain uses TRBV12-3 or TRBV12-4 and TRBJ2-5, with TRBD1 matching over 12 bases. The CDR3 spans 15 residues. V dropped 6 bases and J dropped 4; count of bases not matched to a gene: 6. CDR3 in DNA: TGTGCCAGCAGCCGGGACAGGGGGCTCGGAGAGACCCAGTACTTC. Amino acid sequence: CASSRDRGLGETQYF.

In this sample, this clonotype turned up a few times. The CDR3 is CASSVESRTGLIYEQYF. CDR3 nucleotides: TGTGCCAGCAGCGTAGAGAGCCGAACGGGACTCATATACGAGCAGTACTTC. The chain is built from TRBV9 and TRBJ2-7, with D maybe TRBD2 (6 bases). Germline V lookup: CDR1 SGDLS, CDR2 YYNGEE. CDR3 size: 17 residues. The V end was cut by 0 bases, the J end by 4 bases, with 20 bases between.

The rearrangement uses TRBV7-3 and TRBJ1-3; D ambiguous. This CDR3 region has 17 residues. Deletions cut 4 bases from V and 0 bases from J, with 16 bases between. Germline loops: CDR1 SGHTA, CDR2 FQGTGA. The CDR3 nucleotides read TGTGCCAGCAGCTGCCGGTGCGCCACCTACTCTGGAAACACCATATATTTT. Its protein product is CASSCRCATYSGNTIYF.

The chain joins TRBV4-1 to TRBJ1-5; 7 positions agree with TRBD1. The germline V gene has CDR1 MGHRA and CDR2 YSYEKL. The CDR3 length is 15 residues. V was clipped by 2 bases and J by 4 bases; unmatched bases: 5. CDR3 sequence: CASSQLGQLNQPQHF. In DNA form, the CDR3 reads TGCGCCAGCAGCCAACTGGGACAGCTTAATCAGCCCCAGCATTTT.

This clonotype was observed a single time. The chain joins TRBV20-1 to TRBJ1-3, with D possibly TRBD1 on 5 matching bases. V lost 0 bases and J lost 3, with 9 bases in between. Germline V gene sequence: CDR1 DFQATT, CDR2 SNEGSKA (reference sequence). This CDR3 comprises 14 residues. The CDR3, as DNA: TGCAGTGCTAGAGACGTGGGGGTTGGAAACACCATATATTTT. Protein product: CSARDVGVGNTIYF.